The rows below give T cell receptor beta chains drawn from one sample of a study of STAT3 mutations in large granular lymphocyte leukemia. Sequencing was performed with immunoSEQ multiplex PCR; in TCRdb, only in-frame clones are kept and a portion is missing. The sample has approximately 12,000 clones; over 85% are singletons. The sequencing input was peripheral blood mononuclear cells. Receptor source: a man aged 40-49 years with T-cell large granular lymphocyte leukemia. Some clones in this sample may be carry-over from other donors' samples. Both conserved end residues are part of each CDR3. The D gene is left open where the match is weak. Expanded clones are given a class, and other clones once, few, many or no size at all.

v_gene	abundance	j_gene	d_gene	CDR3nt	CDR3aa
TRBV7-2	.	TRBJ1-2	.	TGTGCCAGCAGTTCGACCCCCCCTAACTATGGCTACACCTTC	CASSSTPPNYGYTF
TRBV2	.	TRBJ2-6	.	TGTGCCAGCAAGAGGGGGGCTGGGGCCAACGTCCTGACTTTC	CASKRGAGANVLTF
TRBV6-6	.	TRBJ1-2	.	TGTGCCAGCTCCAGGGCAGGGGCCACATATGGCTACACCTTC	CASSRAGATYGYTF
TRBV5-4	.	TRBJ2-3	.	TGTGCCAGCAGCCCCCCGGGTATGAGGGCGTTCACAGATACGCAGTATTTT	CASSPPGMRAFTDTQYF
TRBV25-1	few	TRBJ2-2	.	TGTGCCAGCAATACCGGGACTAACACCGGGGAGCTGTTTTTT	CASNTGTNTGELFF
TRBV5-6	.	TRBJ1-1	TRBD1	TGTGCCAGCAGCCTGACAGGGAACCCTTTGAACACTGAAGCTTTCTTT	CASSLTGNPLNTEAFF
TRBV7-2	.	TRBJ2-1	TRBD2	TGTGCCAGCAGCCGTAGCGGGGGGAGTTACAATGAGCAGTTCTTC	CASSRSGGSYNEQFF
TRBV9	.	TRBJ2-5	TRBD2	TGTGCCAGCAGCGCGGAGACTAGCGGGGGACAGACCCAGTACTTC	CASSAETSGGQTQYF
TRBV27	once	TRBJ1-1	.	TGTGCCAGCAGTTTATGGGGAGGGGTTGCGGGCACTGAAGCTTTCTTT	CASSLWGGVAGTEAFF
TRBV7-2	few	TRBJ2-7	TRBD2	TGTGCCAGCAGCTTAGTGAGCGGGGGTAACTACGAGCAGTACTTC	CASSLVSGGNYEQYF
TRBV7-9	once	TRBJ1-2	.	TGTGCCAGCAGCTATTCCGGGGACTACTATGGCTACACCTTC	CASSYSGDYYGYTF
TRBV11-2	.	TRBJ1-6	.	TGTGCCAGCAGCGACAGAAATAATTCACCCCTCCACTTT	CASSDRNNSPLHF
TRBV28	.	TRBJ1-5	.	TGTGCCAGCAGTACCCCCCTGACTGGGAATCAGCCCCAGCATTTT	CASSTPLTGNQPQHF
TRBV5-1	.	TRBJ2-7	TRBD1	TGCGCCAGCAGCTTTATCCGCGGGACAGGGGACGACGAGCAGTACTTC	CASSFIRGTGDDEQYF
TRBV10-3	.	TRBJ1-3	.	TGTGCCATCAGTGAGTTCGGGCCTAGGAGTCCTGGAAACACCATATATTTT	CAISEFGPRSPGNTIYF
TRBV7-2	.	TRBJ1-6	TRBD1	TGTGCCAGCAGCTTTCTGACAGGGAGTGATTCACCCCTCCACTTT	CASSFLTGSDSPLHF